This record looks at one TCR beta chain sequence and its context. Antigen: not known. This CDR3 spans 16 amino acids. Trimming stripped 2 bases from V and 3 bases from J, with 17 bases between. Germline CDR1 reads MNHEY; CDR2 reads SVGEGT. The data originate from a study of metastatic and nonmetastatic thyroid tumors. Across the whole study: Malignant thyroid and benign thyroid patients provided blood and tumor or nodule tissue whose repertoires were compared. Study-level findings and limits: According to reports, the diversity of TCR beta was significantly higher in malignant thyroid tumors than in benign nodules, and this held in both blood and tumor samples.

In the study's own analysis: A classifier of distant metastasis in papillary thyroid cancer was built from CDR3 differences (across clinicopathological groups). TCRdb recomputed clones from the PCR reads via MiXCR. The V and J calls and clone size come from TCRdb's table, not from the authors' own analysis. The repertoire holds approximately 8,000 clones, around 27% seen once, with around 20% in the top ten. Until they underwent thyroid surgery, no patient had received any treatment. The sample taken for sequencing was adjacent normal tissue. This TCR came from a female donor with papillary thyroid cancer or a benign thyroid nodule (not recorded which). Some clones in this sample may be carry-over from other donors' samples. The genes are TRBV6-2 or TRBV6-3 and TRBJ2-7, with a weak D call TRBD2 (5 bases). CDR3 coding DNA: TGTGCCAGCAGTTACCGGAGCGGCGGATGGGACTACGAGCAGTACTTC. Translated, it gives CASSYRSGGWDYEQYF.